This record concerns one T cell receptor (beta chain) sequence. The antigen remains undetermined. This entry is derived from a study of cytomegalovirus exposure and HLA in healthy donors. Germline V CDR1 and CDR2: SGHAT, FQNNGV. V gave up 2 bases and J gave up 6 bases, with 7 bases separating them. The CDR3 is 13 residues long. Study outcomes and limitations: It was found in a later analysis that first-cohort TCR clusters tended to co-occur in the roughly 120 validation repertoires. A few CMV-associated chains were confirmed in vitro to be specific for CMV antigens. The study put 150 to 200 TCR beta chains on its list as cytomegalovirus-associated.

The data were produced by immunoSEQ multiplex PCR, yet TCRdb's version contains in-frame clones alone and is incomplete. The sample has over 150,000 clones, around 82% seen once. The V call is TRBV11-2, the J call TRBJ2-2; no reliable D call. Sample: PBMCs. This clonotype was sampled from a woman younger than 30 in good health and CMV-seropositive. CDR3 bases: TGTGCCAGCAGCTTAAAAGCTCCCGGGGAGCTGTTTTTT. This encodes CASSLKAPGELFF. Full variable domain (missing parts from reference TRBV11-2 and TRBJ2-2): EAGVAQSPRYKIIEKRQSVAFWCNPISGHATLYWYQQILGQGPKLLIQFQNNGVVDDSQLPKDRFSAERLKGVDSTLKIQPAKLEDSAVYLCASSLKAPGELFFGEGSRLTVL.